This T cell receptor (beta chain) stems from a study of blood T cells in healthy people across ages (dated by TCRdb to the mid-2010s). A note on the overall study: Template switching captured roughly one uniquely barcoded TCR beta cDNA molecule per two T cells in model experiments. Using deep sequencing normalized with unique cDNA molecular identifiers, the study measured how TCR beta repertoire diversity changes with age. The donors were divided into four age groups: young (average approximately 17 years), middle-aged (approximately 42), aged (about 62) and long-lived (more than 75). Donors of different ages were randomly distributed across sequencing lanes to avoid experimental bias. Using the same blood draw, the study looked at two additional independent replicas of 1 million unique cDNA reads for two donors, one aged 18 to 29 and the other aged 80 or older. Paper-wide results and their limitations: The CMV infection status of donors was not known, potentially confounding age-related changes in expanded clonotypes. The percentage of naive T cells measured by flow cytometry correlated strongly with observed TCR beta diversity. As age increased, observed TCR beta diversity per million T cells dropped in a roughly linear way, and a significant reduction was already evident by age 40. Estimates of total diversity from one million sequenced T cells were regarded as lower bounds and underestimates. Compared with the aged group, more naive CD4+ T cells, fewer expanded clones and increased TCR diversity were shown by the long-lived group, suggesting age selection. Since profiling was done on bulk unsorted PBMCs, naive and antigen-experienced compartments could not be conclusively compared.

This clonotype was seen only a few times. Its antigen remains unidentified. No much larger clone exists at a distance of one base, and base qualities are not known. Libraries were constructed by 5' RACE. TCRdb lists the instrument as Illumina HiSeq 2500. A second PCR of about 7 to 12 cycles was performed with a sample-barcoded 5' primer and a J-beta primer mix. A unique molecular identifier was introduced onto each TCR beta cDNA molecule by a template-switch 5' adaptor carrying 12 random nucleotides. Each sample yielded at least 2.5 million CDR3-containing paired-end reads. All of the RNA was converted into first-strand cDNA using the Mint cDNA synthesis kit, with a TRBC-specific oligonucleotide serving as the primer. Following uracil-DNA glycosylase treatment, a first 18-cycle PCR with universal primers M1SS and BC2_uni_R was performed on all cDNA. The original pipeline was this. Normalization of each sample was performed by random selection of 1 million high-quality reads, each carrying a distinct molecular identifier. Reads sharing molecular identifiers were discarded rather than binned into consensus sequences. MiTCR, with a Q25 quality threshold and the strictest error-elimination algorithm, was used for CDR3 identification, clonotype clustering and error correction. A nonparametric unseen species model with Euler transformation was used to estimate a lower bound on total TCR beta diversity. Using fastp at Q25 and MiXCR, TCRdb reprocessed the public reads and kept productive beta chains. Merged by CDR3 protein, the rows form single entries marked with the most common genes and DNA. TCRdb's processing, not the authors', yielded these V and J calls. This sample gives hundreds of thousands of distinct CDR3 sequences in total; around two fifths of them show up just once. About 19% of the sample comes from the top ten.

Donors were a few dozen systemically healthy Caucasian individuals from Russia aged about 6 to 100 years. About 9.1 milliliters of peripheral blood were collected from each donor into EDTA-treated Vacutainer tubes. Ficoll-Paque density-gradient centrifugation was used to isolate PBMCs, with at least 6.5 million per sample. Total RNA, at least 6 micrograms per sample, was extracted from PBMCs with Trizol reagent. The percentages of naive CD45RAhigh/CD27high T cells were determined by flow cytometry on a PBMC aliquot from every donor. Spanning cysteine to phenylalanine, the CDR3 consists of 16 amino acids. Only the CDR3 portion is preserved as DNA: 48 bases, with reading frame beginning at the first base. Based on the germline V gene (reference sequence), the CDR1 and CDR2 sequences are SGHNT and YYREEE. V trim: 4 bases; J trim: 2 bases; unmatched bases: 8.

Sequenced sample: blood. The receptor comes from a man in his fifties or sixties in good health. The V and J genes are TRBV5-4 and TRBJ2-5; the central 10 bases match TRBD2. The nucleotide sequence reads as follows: TGTGCCAGCAGCAAAGCCCCTAGCGGGGGACAAGAGACCCAGTACTTC. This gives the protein CASSKAPSGGQETQYF.